This entry features one T cell receptor (beta chain) sequence. The sample belongs to a study of cytomegalovirus exposure and HLA in healthy donors. For the study at large: Prior work identified 100 million to 130 million unique TCR beta sequences in roughly 180 million T cells.

PCR used 60 Vbeta primers and 13 Jbeta primers. Repertoires were generated with immunoSEQ multiplex PCR, while TCRdb's copy carries only in-frame clones and drops some. Here the sample spans 140,000 to 150,000 clones, roughly 80% being singletons. The CDR3 spans 14 residues. Trimming stripped 6 bases from V and 0 bases from J, with 11 bases between. Germline loops: CDR1 MNHNS, CDR2 SASEGT. This receptor was obtained from a male donor in good health and CMV-seronegative. Specimen: PBMCs. The rearrangement links TRBV6-1 to TRBJ1-1; unclear D gene. CDR3 in DNA: TGTGCCAGCAGCGTCGTCAGGATGAACACTGAAGCTTTCTTT. It yields the protein CASSVVRMNTEAFF.